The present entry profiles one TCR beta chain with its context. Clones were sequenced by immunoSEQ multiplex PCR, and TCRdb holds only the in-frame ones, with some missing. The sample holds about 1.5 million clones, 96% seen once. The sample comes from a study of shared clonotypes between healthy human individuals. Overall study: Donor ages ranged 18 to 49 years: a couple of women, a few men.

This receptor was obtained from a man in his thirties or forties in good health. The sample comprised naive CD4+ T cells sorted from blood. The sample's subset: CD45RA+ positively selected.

The CDR3 sequence is CASSTAGGPYEQYF. CDR3 nucleotides: TGTGCCAGTAGTACCGCGGGGGGACCATACGAGCAGTACTTC. V is TRBV19 and J is TRBJ2-7; 8 bases agree with TRBD2. Germline assignment: CDR1 LNHDA and CDR2 SQIVND (reference sequence). CDR3 length equals 14 residues. The V and J ends lost 4 bases and 4 bases, in that order; junction bases with no gene match: 6.